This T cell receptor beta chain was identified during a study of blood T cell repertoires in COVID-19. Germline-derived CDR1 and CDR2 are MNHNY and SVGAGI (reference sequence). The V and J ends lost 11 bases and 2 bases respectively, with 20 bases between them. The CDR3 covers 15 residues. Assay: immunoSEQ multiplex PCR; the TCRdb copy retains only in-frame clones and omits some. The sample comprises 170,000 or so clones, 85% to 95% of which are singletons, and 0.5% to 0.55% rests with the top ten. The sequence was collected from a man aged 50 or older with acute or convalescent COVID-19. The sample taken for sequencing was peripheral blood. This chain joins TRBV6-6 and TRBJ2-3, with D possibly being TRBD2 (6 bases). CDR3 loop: CAAYARLANTDTQYF. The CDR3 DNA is TGTGCCGCCTACGCCCGCCTAGCGAACACAGATACGCAGTATTTT.